This T cell receptor (beta chain) was sequenced in a study of PD-L1 blockade in urothelial cancer. Study as a whole: Blood was evaluated 3 weeks (second dose) and 6 weeks after therapy began.

The data were produced by immunoSEQ multiplex PCR, yet TCRdb's version contains in-frame clones alone and is incomplete. The sample lists 80,000 to 130,000 clones, roughly nine tenths occurring once. The ends lost 5 bases at V and 6 bases at J; junction bases unmatched: 4. CDR3 length: 13 amino acids. Germline-derived CDR1 and CDR2 are GTSNPN and SVGIG (reference sequence). The sequence came from an elderly woman with urothelial cancer. Sequencing used PBMCs, obtained around atezolizumab (anti-PD-L1) treatment. This chain connects TRBV30 to TRBJ1-5, with 10 positions matching TRBD1. CDR3 sequence: CAWSGTGVQPQHF. Here the CDR3 DNA reads TGTGCCTGGTCCGGGACAGGGGTTCAGCCCCAGCATTTT.